This T cell receptor (beta chain) was identified during a study of CD4 and CD8 cells across lung adenocarcinoma regions. The CDR3 covers 17 residues. V lost 6 bases to trimming and J lost 0 bases; unmatched junction nucleotides: 9. The germline V gene encodes CDR1 MNHNS and CDR2 SASEGT. The patients had localized lung adenocarcinoma, a non-small cell subtype. In TCRdb, the PCR reads were re-called with MiXCR into one record per CDR3 protein. The sample holds 4,000 or so distinct CDR3 sequences; almost 65% are singletons and the top ten take 15% to 20%. This sequence originates from a female donor with lung adenocarcinoma. The CD4 and CD8 labels of this study may be unreliable. What was sequenced was CD8+ T cells from the margin of a lung tumor. This sequence joins TRBV6-1 and TRBJ2-1, with 9 nucleotides matching TRBD2. CDR3: CASRVTSGRSSYNEQFF. Written as DNA, the CDR3 is TGTGCCAGCAGAGTGACTAGCGGTCGAAGCTCCTACAATGAGCAGTTCTTC.